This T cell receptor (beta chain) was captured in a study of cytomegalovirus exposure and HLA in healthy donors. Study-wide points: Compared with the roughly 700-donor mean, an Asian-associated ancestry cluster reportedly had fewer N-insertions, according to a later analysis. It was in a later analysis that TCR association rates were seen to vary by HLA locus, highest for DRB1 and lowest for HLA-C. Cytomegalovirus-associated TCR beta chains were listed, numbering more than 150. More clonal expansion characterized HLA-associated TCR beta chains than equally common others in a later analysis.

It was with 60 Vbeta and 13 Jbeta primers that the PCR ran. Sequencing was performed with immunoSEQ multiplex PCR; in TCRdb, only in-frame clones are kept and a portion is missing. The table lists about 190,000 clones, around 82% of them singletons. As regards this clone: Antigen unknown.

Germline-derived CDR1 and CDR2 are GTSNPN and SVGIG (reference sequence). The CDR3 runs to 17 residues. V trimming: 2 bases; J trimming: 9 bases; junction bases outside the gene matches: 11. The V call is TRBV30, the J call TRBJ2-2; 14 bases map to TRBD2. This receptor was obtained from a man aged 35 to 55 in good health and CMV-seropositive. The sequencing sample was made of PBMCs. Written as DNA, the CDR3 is TGTGCCTGGAGTCTCCACGGGACTAGCGGGAGTGGCCGGGAGCTGTTTTTT. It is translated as CAWSLHGTSGSGRELFF.